A selection of T cell receptor beta chains follows, all from one sample in a study of blood T cell repertoires in COVID-19. Only in-frame clones appear in the TCRdb table, and some are missing; sequencing was by immunoSEQ multiplex PCR. In the table there are tens of thousands of clones, roughly 90% of which are singletons. The sequencing input was peripheral blood. The receptors come from a man aged 45 to 65 with acute or convalescent COVID-19. The CDR3 runs from the conserved cysteine through the conserved F or W. Fields, in order: clone size, J gene, V gene, CDR3 protein. Not all rows give a size; the values are once, few, many and, for expanded clones, a class.

.	TRBJ2-2	TRBV6-6	CASSRGTSQNTGELFF
once	TRBJ2-1	TRBV2	CASSIGGSGEQFF
once	TRBJ1-1	TRBV19	CASSDRVDDEAFF
once	TRBJ1-3	TRBV7-9	CASSLGGSGNTIYF
.	TRBJ1-2	TRBV14	CASSPRQGYYGYTF
.	TRBJ2-2	TRBV6-5	CASSQQGDTGELFF
.	TRBJ1-5	TRBV27	CASAQGQGVYQPQHF
.	TRBJ1-1	TRBV9	CASSVGGENTEAFF
.	TRBJ2-2	TRBV11-2	CASSFRGTENTGELFF
.	TRBJ1-4	TRBV15	CATSREKLQGWYEKLFF